The clone carrying this TCR beta chain was seen many times. Its antigen is not known. TCRdb re-derived calls from the reads in MiXCR, one entry per CDR3 protein. The sample yields approximately 910,000 distinct CDR3 sequences, approximately 32% seen once. This entry belongs to a study of T cell repertoires in cytomegalovirus infection. Study as a whole: CMV infection plus the matching HLA type was flagged by public TCR beta signatures. General study points: Identification of carriers of CMV plus the relevant HLA was performed using cumulative public TCR beta family frequency. HLA-C-restricted CMV-specific TCR beta clonotypes were dominant in the ex vivo response.

Germline values: CDR1 SGHTA, CDR2 FQGNSA. The CDR3 contains 14 residues. V was pared by 0 bases and J by 8 bases, with 11 bases between. The chain employs TRBV7-2 and TRBJ2-1; D may be TRBD1 or TRBD2 (5 bases each). The TCR was taken from a human donor in good health (CMV status not recorded). Some clones in this sample may be carry-over from other donors' samples. Sequenced here: cultured CD8+ T cells from PBMCs, sampled from culture after CMV antigen stimulation. The chain's CDR3 is CASSLAGAMDEQFF. CDR3 bases: TGTGCCAGCAGCTTAGCCGGGGCGATGGATGAGCAGTTCTTC.